The TCR beta chain described here comes from a study of post-analysis software for immune sequencing data. CDR1 is SGHRS and CDR2 is YFSETQ in the germline V gene. This CDR3 contains 13 residues. Every TCR beta cDNA library bore unique molecular identifiers. In TCRdb, the PCR reads were re-called with MiXCR into one record per CDR3 protein. The table has roughly 200,000 distinct CDR3 sequences, approximately 30% seen once. Concerning this clonotype: The antigen is not known. At one of its ends the junction is not consistent with the germline gene, which may arise from a read error.

Study-level results: Elevated frequency relative to controls characterized roughly five TRBV segments in patients, TRBV5-6, TRBV5-1 and TRBV20-1 among them.

The genes are TRBV5-1 and TRBJ1-4, with D unresolved. Source material: blood. The clonotype was recovered from a girl aged 2-17 years with multiple sclerosis. The CDR3 spells CASSFRTGEKRFF. The CDR3 DNA reads as TGCGCCAGCAGCTTTAGGACCGGGGAAAAACGGTTTTTT.